A selection of T cell receptor beta chains follows, all from one sample in a study of T cells in Graves' hyperthyroidism and ophthalmopathy. TCRdb re-analysed the multiplex PCR reads in MiXCR, keeping a single row per CDR3 protein. The data show about 460,000 distinct CDR3 sequences, around a fifth seen once. Material: blood. Receptors originate from a woman aged 70-85 years with Graves' ophthalmopathy. Both conserved end residues are part of each CDR3. The D gene is left open where the match is weak. Expanded clones get a size class; other rows say once, few or many, or leave the size out.

d_gene: TRBD1; abundance: many; j_gene: TRBJ2-2; len: 16; v_gene: TRBV18; CDR3nt: TGTGCCAGCTCGGGGGACAGGCGGACGAACACCGGGGAGCTGTTTTTT; CDR3aa: CASSGDRRTNTGELFF
d_gene: .; abundance: many; j_gene: TRBJ1-2; len: 13; v_gene: TRBV18; CDR3nt: TGTGCCAGCTCACCAGGGCACCCTGCAGGCTACACCTTC; CDR3aa: CASSPGHPAGYTF
d_gene: .; abundance: .; j_gene: TRBJ2-7; len: 14; v_gene: TRBV30; CDR3nt: TGTACCTGGAGTGTACGAATCGGGTTAGACGAGCAGTACTTC; CDR3aa: CTWSVRIGLDEQYF
d_gene: TRBD1; abundance: .; j_gene: TRBJ2-7; len: 13; v_gene: TRBV29-1; CDR3nt: TGCAGCGGAAGGACAGGGGGCTCCTACGAGCAGTACTTC; CDR3aa: CSGRTGGSYEQYF
d_gene: .; abundance: once; j_gene: TRBJ1-5; len: 13; v_gene: TRBV11-3; CDR3nt: TGTGCCAGCAGCTTAAAACATAAGCAGCCCCGGCATTTT; CDR3aa: CASSLKHKQPRHF
d_gene: .; abundance: many; j_gene: TRBJ1-2; len: 15; v_gene: TRBV6-1; CDR3nt: TGTGCCAGCAGTAGGAGACCTAATGCTAACTATGGCTACACCTTC; CDR3aa: CASSRRPNANYGYTF
d_gene: TRBD1; abundance: .; j_gene: TRBJ1-4; len: 17; v_gene: TRBV6-9; CDR3nt: TGTGCCAGCAGTTACCGGGGGACAGGAGGAACTAATGAAAAACTGTTTTTT; CDR3aa: CASSYRGTGGTNEKLFF
d_gene: TRBD1; abundance: .; j_gene: TRBJ2-5; len: 15; v_gene: TRBV7-3; CDR3nt: TGTGCCAGCAGCGCCGGGACAGGGTATCAAGAGACCCAGTACTTC; CDR3aa: CASSAGTGYQETQYF
d_gene: .; abundance: .; j_gene: TRBJ2-3; len: 15; v_gene: TRBV10-3; CDR3nt: TGTGCCATCAGTGAGTCCACCGTCAGCACAGATACGCAGTATTTT; CDR3aa: CAISESTVSTDTQYF
d_gene: .; abundance: .; j_gene: TRBJ1-5; len: 15; v_gene: TRBV27; CDR3nt: TGTGCCAGCAGTTTATTGGGGCAGGCCAATCAGCCCCAGCATTTT; CDR3aa: CASSLLGQANQPQHF
d_gene: TRBD2; abundance: many; j_gene: TRBJ2-1; len: 13; v_gene: TRBV2; CDR3nt: TGTGCCAGCATCGTAGCGGGAGGTAATGAGCAGTTCTTC; CDR3aa: CASIVAGGNEQFF
d_gene: TRBD2; abundance: .; j_gene: TRBJ2-1; len: 15; v_gene: TRBV20-1; CDR3nt: TGCAGTGCTAGAGCTTCTAGCGGGAGCCCCCATGAGCAGTTCTTC; CDR3aa: CSARASSGSPHEQFF
d_gene: TRBD2; abundance: .; j_gene: TRBJ2-3; len: 21; v_gene: TRBV10-3; CDR3nt: TGTGCCATCAGTGGAACCCCCGGGACTAGCGGGCCAAGGTCCCTCACAGATACGCAGTATTTT; CDR3aa: CAISGTPGTSGPRSLTDTQYF
d_gene: .; abundance: few; j_gene: TRBJ2-7; len: 12; v_gene: TRBV20-1; CDR3nt: TGCAGTGCTAGATGGGGGGCGAACGAGCAGTACTTC; CDR3aa: CSARWGANEQYF
d_gene: .; abundance: .; j_gene: TRBJ1-3; len: 11; v_gene: TRBV6-1; CDR3nt: TGTGCCAGCGGGCCTTCGGACACCATATATTTT; CDR3aa: CASGPSDTIYF